This is a list of T cell receptor beta chains from one sample in a study of coeliac disease. The data were produced by immunoSEQ multiplex PCR, yet TCRdb's version contains in-frame clones alone and is incomplete. Altogether about 3,300 clones are present, 65% to 75% being singletons, with the ten largest covering around 20%. Sequences were obtained from lymphocytes from the gut lamina propria. The source is an elderly man without celiac disease. CDR3s include the opening cysteine and the closing phenylalanine or tryptophan. A D gene is named only where the DNA matches it firmly. Rows give clone size only sometimes, using once, few, many, or a class for an expanded clone.

>TRBD1|TRBJ1-1|NA|TRBV5-1
CASSTGTGRTNTEAFF
TGCGCCAGCAGCACCGGGACAGGGCGGACGAACACTGAAGCTTTCTTT
>NA|TRBJ1-1|hyperexpanded|TRBV19
CASSIGQDNTEAFF
TGTGCCAGTAGTATAGGGCAGGATAACACTGAAGCTTTCTTT
>NA|TRBJ1-1|NA|TRBV4-3
CASSQGRGADTEAFF
TGCGCCAGCAGCCAAGGTAGGGGCGCGGACACTGAAGCTTTCTTT
>TRBD1|TRBJ2-2|few|TRBV19
CASRIGQGGTGELFF
TGTGCCAGTAGAATAGGACAGGGGGGGACCGGGGAGCTGTTTTTT
>TRBD2|TRBJ2-1|once|TRBV6-1
CASSLRTRDNEQFF
TGTGCCAGCAGTTTACGGACTAGGGACAATGAGCAGTTCTTC
>TRBD2|TRBJ2-5|few|TRBV7-2
CASSSLAGGSGTQYF
TGTGCCAGCAGCTCACTAGCGGGGGGAAGTGGGACCCAGTACTTC
>TRBD1|TRBJ1-2|few|TRBV7-2
CASSSTGGAWGYTF
TGTGCCAGCAGCTCGACAGGGGGCGCATGGGGCTACACCTTC
>TRBD2|TRBJ2-7|NA|TRBV5-1
CASSLGGANRAGAYEQYF
TGCGCCAGCAGCTTGGGGGGGGCAAATCGAGCGGGAGCTTACGAGCAGTACTTC
>TRBD2|TRBJ2-3|NA|TRBV30
CAWSPPTSGGDTQYF
TGTGCCTGGAGTCCGCCGACTAGCGGGGGAGATACGCAGTATTTT
>TRBD1|TRBJ1-4|NA|TRBV6-1
CASSESGTETEKLFF
TGTGCCAGCAGTGAATCCGGGACAGAAACGGAAAAACTGTTTTTT
>NA|TRBJ1-1|NA|TRBV10-1
CASSNTGFSEAFF
TGCGCCAGCAGCAATACAGGGTTCTCTGAAGCTTTCTTT